This T cell receptor (beta chain) was sequenced during a study of human T cells and chemical hapten exposure. The library gave individual cDNA molecules unique molecular identifiers. TCRdb ran MiXCR on the RACE reads and lists one entry per CDR3 protein. The sample holds roughly 70,000 distinct CDR3 sequences, approximately 9.8% seen once. CDR3 length: 14 residues. Germline V CDR1 and CDR2: SGHVS, FQNEAQ. This clonotype was seen ten or more times. One end of the junction does not line up with germline, which may come from a read error. Time point reported: patch test 1, 2 weeks after DPC sensitization. Treatment meaning: therapeutic diphenylcyclopropenone sensitization with weekly scalp DPC.

The receptor was derived from a woman between 40 and 50 years old with alopecia areata. Some clones in this sample may be carry-over from other donors' samples. The chain couples TRBV7-8 to TRBJ1-1, with TRBD1 identical over 9 bases. Sequencing was performed on whole blood, taken in connection with sensitization to the hapten diphenylcyclopropenone (DPC). In DNA, the CDR3 is TGTGCCAGCAGTTACATGGACAGGGGAACTGAAGTTTTCTTT. Residues: CASSYMDRGTEVFF.